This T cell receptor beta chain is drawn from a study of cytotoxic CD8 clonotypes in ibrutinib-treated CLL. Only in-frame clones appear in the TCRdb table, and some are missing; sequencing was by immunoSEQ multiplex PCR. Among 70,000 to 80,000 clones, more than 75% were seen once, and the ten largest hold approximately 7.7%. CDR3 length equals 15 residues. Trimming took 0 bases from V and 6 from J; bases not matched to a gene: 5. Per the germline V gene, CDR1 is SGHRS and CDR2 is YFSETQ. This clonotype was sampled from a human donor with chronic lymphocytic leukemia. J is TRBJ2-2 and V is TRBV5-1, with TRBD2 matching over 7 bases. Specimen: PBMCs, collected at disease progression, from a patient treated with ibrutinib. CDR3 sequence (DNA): TGCGCCAGCAGCTTGGAGACTAGCATCGCCGGGGAGCTGTTTTTT. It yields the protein CASSLETSIAGELFF.